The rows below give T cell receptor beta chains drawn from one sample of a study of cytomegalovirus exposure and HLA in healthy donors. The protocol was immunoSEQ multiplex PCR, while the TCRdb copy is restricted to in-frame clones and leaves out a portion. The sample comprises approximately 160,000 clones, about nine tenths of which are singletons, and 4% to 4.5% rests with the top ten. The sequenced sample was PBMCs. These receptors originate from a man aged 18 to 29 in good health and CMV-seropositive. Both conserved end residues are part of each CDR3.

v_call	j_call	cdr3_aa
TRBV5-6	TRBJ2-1	CASSLGGRSSYNEQFF
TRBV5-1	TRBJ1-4	CASSTLKTGGRPGEKLFF
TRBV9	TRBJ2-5	CASSVAGGVETQYF
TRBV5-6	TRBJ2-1	CASSLAPGQDEQFF
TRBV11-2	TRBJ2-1	CASRLQGPNSYNEQFF
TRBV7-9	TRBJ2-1	CASSPGTIISFHNEQFF
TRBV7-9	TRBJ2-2	CASSLAGQRNTGELFF
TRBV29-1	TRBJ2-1	CSVEFGRHYNEQFF
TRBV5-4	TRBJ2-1	CASSAGLAGVNNEQFF
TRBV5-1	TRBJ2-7	CASSLLTSGRARGYEQYF
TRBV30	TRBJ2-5	CAWSVQGQETQYF
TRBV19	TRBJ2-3	CASSKTPGGPDTQYF
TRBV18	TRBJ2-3	CASSVAGGPTDTQYF
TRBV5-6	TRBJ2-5	CASSSLQGYRETQYF
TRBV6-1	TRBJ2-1	CASRTPGLAGNEQFF
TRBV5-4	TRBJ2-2	CASSPPGVNLTERRTGELFF